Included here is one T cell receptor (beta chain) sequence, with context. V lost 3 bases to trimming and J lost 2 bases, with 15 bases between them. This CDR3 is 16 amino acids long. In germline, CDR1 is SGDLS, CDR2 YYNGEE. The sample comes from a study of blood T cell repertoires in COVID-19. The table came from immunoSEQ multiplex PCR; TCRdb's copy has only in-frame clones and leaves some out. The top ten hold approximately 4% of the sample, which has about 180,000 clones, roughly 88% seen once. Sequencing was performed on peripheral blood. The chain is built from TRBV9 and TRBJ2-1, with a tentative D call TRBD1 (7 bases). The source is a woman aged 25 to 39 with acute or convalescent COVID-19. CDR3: CASSAQGGITYNEQFF. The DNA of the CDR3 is TGTGCCAGCAGCGCCCAGGGGGGTATAACCTACAATGAGCAGTTCTTC.